The clone carrying this T cell receptor beta chain was seen a few times. It was cDNA, reverse transcribed from extracted RNA, that served as the sequencing template. TCRdb keeps only in-frame clones here, not all; method: immunoSEQ multiplex PCR. The sample lists approximately 150,000 clones; roughly 46% were seen once. The data were obtained in a study of CD8+ T cells in alopecia areata. The sequence was obtained from a human donor with alopecia areata. Specimen: CD4+ T cells sorted from blood, collected at week 0.

The CDR3 nucleotides read TGTGCCAGCAGCTTGACTAGAGTGGAGACCCAGTACTTC. Protein sequence: CASSLTRVETQYF. The chain has TRBV7-2 and TRBJ2-5; D perhaps matches TRBD2 (6 bases). Trimming took off 3 bases at V and 5 bases at J, with 10 bases between the two ends. This CDR3 has 13 residues. CDR1 and CDR2 (germline): SGHTA, FQGNSA.